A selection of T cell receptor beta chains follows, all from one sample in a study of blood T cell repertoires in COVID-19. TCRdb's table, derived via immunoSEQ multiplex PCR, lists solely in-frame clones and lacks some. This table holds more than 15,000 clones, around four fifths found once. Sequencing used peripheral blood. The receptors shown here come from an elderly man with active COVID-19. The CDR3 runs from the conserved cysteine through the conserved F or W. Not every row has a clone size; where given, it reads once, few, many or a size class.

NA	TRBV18	CASSPSGKYNEQFF
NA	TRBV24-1	CATSLNGFGYNEQFF
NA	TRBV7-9	CASSPGQVSNEQFF
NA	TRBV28	CASSFTGNYGYTF
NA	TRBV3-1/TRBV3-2	CASSQVLLGGNEQFF
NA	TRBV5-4	CASSLGQGGSGYTF
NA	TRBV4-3	CASSLDRGLDTGELFF
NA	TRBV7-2	CASSLVPGTSGSPDTQYF
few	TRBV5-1	CASSWETSGQTDTQYF
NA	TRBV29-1	CSVATGGVQPQHF
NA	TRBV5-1	CASSSPGQGSEQYF
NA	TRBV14	CASSQVSGWTGELFF
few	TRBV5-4	CASSSAVTGDYEQYF
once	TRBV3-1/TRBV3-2	CASSHRGLAETQYF
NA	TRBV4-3	CASSQEPSYEQYF
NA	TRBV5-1	CASSSLAGTYEQYF
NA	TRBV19	CASRPGGINEAFF
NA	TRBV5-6	CASSLGARPLDEQYF
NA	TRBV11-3	CASSFDRFNEQFF
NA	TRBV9	CASSEDRVGLNEQFF
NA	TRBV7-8	CASGPTSAPRARRIF
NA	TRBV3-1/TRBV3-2	CASTQDPSGTYNEQFF
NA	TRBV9	CASSVGEGAFWNQSYEQYF
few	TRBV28	CASTDRGRREQYF
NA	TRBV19	CASSFGTGHRGTEAFF
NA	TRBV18	CASSPDPRGRSPLHF
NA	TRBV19	CASSRPPSGAASTDTQYF
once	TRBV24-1	CATRGRTTEAFF
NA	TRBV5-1	CASSLGQRNTEAFF
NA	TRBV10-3	CAISRGTGGNEKLFF
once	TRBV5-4	CASSGVSGTSGTDTQYF
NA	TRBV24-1	CATSDLGLNNEQFF
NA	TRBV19	CASTGQGKETQYF
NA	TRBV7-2	CASSPGSGDTGTQYF
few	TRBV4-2	CASSPITGNTEAFF
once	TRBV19	CATKPGTAVADTQYF
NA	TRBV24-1	CATSDLLISDTQYF
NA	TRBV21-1	CASSKDRGREKLFF
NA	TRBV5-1	CASSATSGTLYNEQFF
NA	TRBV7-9	CASSPGQGGKNTIYF
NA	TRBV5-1	CASRTGFTGELFF
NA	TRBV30	CAWLFPGLARQETQYF
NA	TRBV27	CASSLSLPGLAGVGNEQFF
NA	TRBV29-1	CSVEGQTSGSSYNEQFF
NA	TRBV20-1	CSASRAGMNTEAFF
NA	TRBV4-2	CASSQEEGAYEQYF
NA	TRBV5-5	CASSPGQGDQETQYF
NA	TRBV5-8	CASSRDRAGIYDEQFF
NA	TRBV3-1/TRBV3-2	CASSQDGYGYTF
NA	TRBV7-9	CASSLESRAGYTF
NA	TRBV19	CASSPPGGLPNQPQHF
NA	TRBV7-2	CASSPNRVEGTEAFF
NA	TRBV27	CASSVQGAREQYF
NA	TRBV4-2	CASSQEVAGQYEQYF
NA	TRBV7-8	CASSLAHSSGGYNEQFF